The 27 T cell receptor beta chains below were found in one sample sequenced in a study of T cell responses to AZD1222 COVID-19 vaccine. Repertoires were generated with immunoSEQ multiplex PCR, while TCRdb's copy carries only in-frame clones and drops some. The repertoire holds nearly 95,000 clones, with about 90% as singletons. The specimen was peripheral blood, collected on day 0 of AZD1222 vaccination. Receptor source: an adult in good health.

The J gene is TRBJ1-5, the V gene TRBV7-2; D unclear. Trimming removed 5 bases at V and 5 bases at J, with 16 bases between. This CDR3 is 15 amino acids long. CDR1 is SGHTA and CDR2 is FQGNSA in the germline V gene. Here the CDR3 reads CASSLDLNRDQPQHF. Written as DNA, the CDR3 is TGTGCCAGCAGCCTAGACCTTAATAGAGATCAGCCCCAGCATTTT. The whole variable domain, remainder taken from reference TRBV7-2 and TRBJ1-5, is GAGVSQSPSNKVTEKGKDVELRCDPISGHTALYWYRQSLGQGLEFLIYFQGNSAPDKSGLPSDRFSAERTGGSVSTLTIQRTQQEDSAVYLCASSLDLNRDQPQHFGDGTRLSIL.

This rearrangement joins TRBV7-3 to TRBJ2-2; D uncertain. CDR1 and CDR2 from the germline V gene are SGHTA and FQGTGA. Trimming shortened V by 0 bases and J by 3 bases, and 2 bases separated the two germline ends. CDR3 length: 13 amino acids. The CDR3 sequence is CASSLTDTGELFF. In DNA, the CDR3 is TGTGCCAGCAGCTTAACGGACACCGGGGAGCTGTTTTTT.

V and J are TRBV3-1 (or the pseudogene TRBV3-2) and TRBJ2-7; TRBD2 matches at 10 bases. The CDR3 is 15 amino acids. In germline, CDR1 is LGHDT, CDR2 YNNKEL (reference sequence). The ends lost 2 bases at V and 5 bases at J; junction bases unmatched: 6. CDR3: CASSQSSGGFDEQYF. CDR3 DNA: TGTGCCAGCAGCCAAAGTAGCGGGGGGTTCGACGAGCAGTACTTC.

V and J are TRBV2 and TRBJ1-5; no clear D. The germline V and J ends were trimmed by 4 bases and 2 bases, with 3 bases remaining between them. The V gene's germline CDR1 is SNHLY and CDR2 FYNNEI. This CDR3 comprises 12 residues. As DNA, the CDR3 is TGTGCCAGCAGTGGCGGCAATCAGCCCCAGCATTTT. Translating gives CASSGGNQPQHF. The full variable domain, with the rest looked up from reference TRBV2 and TRBJ1-5, is EPEVTQTPSHQVTQMGQEVILRCVPISNHLYFYWYRQILGQKVEFLVSFYNNEISEKSEIFDDQFSVERPDGSNFTLKIRSTKLEDSAMYFCASSGGNQPQHFGDGTRLSIL.

This rearrangement joins TRBV7-9 to TRBJ2-1; a weak D match, TRBD2 (6 bases). Germline lookup yields CDR1 SEHNR and CDR2 FQNEAQ (reference sequence). There are 13 residues in the CDR3. Trimming took 5 bases from V and 8 from J, leaving 13 bases between them. CDR3 bases: TGTGCCAGCAGCCCCGGAGGGTCGTATGAGCAGTTCTTC. Its protein is CASSPGGSYEQFF.

This rearrangement joins TRBV11-3 to TRBJ2-7; tentatively, D is TRBD2 (5 bases). CDR1 is SGHNT, CDR2 YENEEA, per germline. This CDR3 contains 13 residues. Trimming stripped 4 bases from V and 3 bases from J, with 10 bases between. The CDR3 reads CASSSLEDYEQYF. The CDR3 coding sequence is TGTGCCAGCAGCTCCCTGGAGGACTACGAGCAGTACTTC.

This rearrangement joins TRBV7-6 to TRBJ1-4; D possibly corresponds to TRBD1 (6 bases). CDR3 length equals 15 residues. Per the germline V gene, CDR1 is SGHVS and CDR2 is FNYEAQ. Trimming left V 5 bases short and J 8 bases short, with 18 bases between. The CDR3 here is CASSPQAGVEEKLFF. The CDR3 DNA follows: TGTGCCAGCAGCCCTCAGGCAGGGGTGGAAGAAAAACTGTTTTTT.

The chain has TRBV18 and TRBJ1-2; D remains unclear. The V end lost 0 bases, the J end lost 1 base, and 9 bases lay between the germline ends. The CDR3 loop spans 15 amino acids. Germline loops: CDR1 KGHSH, CDR2 LQKENI. CDR3 in DNA: TGTGCCAGCTCACCACCGAGGACTGATAACTATGGCTACACCTTC. Amino acid sequence: CASSPPRTDNYGYTF. The variable domain in full, with the rest retrieved from reference TRBV18 and TRBJ1-2, is NAGVMQNPRHLVRRRGQEARLRCSPMKGHSHVYWYRQLPEEGLKFMVYLQKENIIDESGMPKERFSAEFPKEGPSILRIQQVVRGDSAAYFCASSPPRTDNYGYTFGSGTRLTVV.

The V call is TRBV11-3, the J call TRBJ2-1; TRBD1 matches 9 bases. CDR1 is SGHNT, CDR2 YENEEA, per germline. The CDR3 loop spans 15 amino acids. V lost 4 bases, J lost 3 bases, and 4 bases stayed unmatched. For the CDR3, the DNA is TGTGCCAGCAGCTCCGGGACAGGGAACTACAATGAGCAGTTCTTC. Amino acid sequence: CASSSGTGNYNEQFF. The full variable domain, in which reference TRBV11-3 and TRBJ2-1 provide the parts outside the CDR3, is EAGVVQSPRYKIIEKKQPVAFWCNPISGHNTLYWYLQNLGQGPELLIRYENEEAVDDSQLPKDRFSAERLKGVDSTLKIQPAELGDSAVYLCASSSGTGNYNEQFFGPGTRLTVL.

The chain has TRBV6-5 and TRBJ1-3; D gene uncertain. This CDR3 is 15 amino acids long. Germline assignment: CDR1 MNHEY and CDR2 SVGAGI. V was clipped by 2 bases and J by 0 bases, with 8 bases between them. The CDR3 bases are TGTGCCAGCAGTTACGGTGGGGTCTCTGGAAACACCATATATTTT. The encoded protein is CASSYGGVSGNTIYF.

J is TRBJ1-4 and V is TRBV19; no definite D call. V lost 2 bases to trimming and J lost 5 bases, with 6 bases between them. Germline V gene sequence: CDR1 LNHDA, CDR2 SQIVND (reference sequence). This CDR3 comprises 13 residues. The CDR3 DNA is TGTGCCAGTAGTATAAGCGTCAATGAAAAACTGTTTTTT. The encoded protein is CASSISVNEKLFF.

This rearrangement joins TRBV11-2 to TRBJ2-3; D gene unclear. V lost 5 bases to trimming and J lost 2 bases, with 8 bases between them. Germline V gene data show CDR1 as SGHAT and CDR2 as FQNNGV. The CDR3 runs 13 residues. CDR3 in amino acids: CASSLGTTDTQYF. The CDR3 DNA follows: TGTGCCAGCAGCCTAGGAACCACAGATACGCAGTATTTT.

The rearrangement links TRBV5-5 to TRBJ2-7; D remains ambiguous. Germline CDR1 SGHKS, CDR2 YYEKEE (reference sequence). The ends were cut back, 2 bases at V and 2 bases at J, with 14 bases in the middle. The CDR3 contains 15 residues. CDR3 amino acids: CASSFRAVRPYEQYF. The DNA for the CDR3 is TGTGCCAGCAGCTTCCGGGCCGTAAGACCCTACGAGCAGTACTTC.

This chain uses TRBV2 with TRBJ1-5, with D perhaps TRBD1 (5 bases). The CDR3 covers 15 residues. The V end was cut by 6 bases, the J end by 0 bases, with 12 bases between. Per germline, CDR1 SNHLY and CDR2 FYNNEI. The CDR3 DNA follows: TGTGCCAGCAGGAAGACAGATTATAGCAATCAGCCCCAGCATTTT. It yields the protein CASRKTDYSNQPQHF. Full variable domain (remainder filled in from reference TRBV2 and TRBJ1-5): EPEVTQTPSHQVTQMGQEVILRCVPISNHLYFYWYRQILGQKVEFLVSFYNNEISEKSEIFDDQFSVERPDGSNFTLKIRSTKLEDSAMYFCASRKTDYSNQPQHFGDGTRLSIL.

This chain connects TRBV4-3 to TRBJ2-1; 9 bases fit TRBD1. Germline CDR1 and CDR2: LGHNA and YSLEER. The J segment lost 0 bases and the V segment lost 2 bases, leaving 11 bases of the junction unmatched. CDR3 size: 19 residues. The CDR3: CASSQHPGQGRSSYNEQFF. The DNA of the CDR3 is TGCGCCAGCAGCCAACACCCGGGACAGGGACGGAGCTCCTACAATGAGCAGTTCTTC.

The chain uses TRBV6-1 and TRBJ2-7; 10 nucleotides line up with TRBD1. The CDR3 consists of 16 residues. Germline CDR1 is MNHNS and CDR2 is SASEGT. Germline trimming cut 1 base from V and 2 bases from J; bases unmatched to any gene: 5. This CDR3 reads CASSEDSGTGAYEQYF. The CDR3 bases are TGTGCCAGCAGTGAAGACTCAGGGACAGGGGCCTACGAGCAGTACTTC.

The chain links TRBV5-6 to TRBJ2-7; 8 bases map to TRBD1. The CDR3 totals 16 residues. Germline lookup yields CDR1 SGHDT and CDR2 YYEEEE. V gave up 1 base and J gave up 3 bases; unmatched junction bases: 9. The DNA for the CDR3 is TGTGCCAGCAGCTTGAGGGGCAGGGGGCCCAACTACGAGCAGTACTTC. It is translated as CASSLRGRGPNYEQYF.

The chain couples TRBV9 to TRBJ1-2; 11 positions agree with TRBD1. This CDR3 contains 15 residues. Germline values: CDR1 SGDLS, CDR2 YYNGEE. J lost 5 bases, V lost 4 bases, and 7 bases had no gene match. The CDR3 loop is CASSTGTGGRYGYTF. The CDR3 region has the DNA TGTGCCAGCAGCACTGGGACAGGGGGTCGGTATGGCTACACCTTC.

The chain combines TRBV5-1 with TRBJ1-5; D may be TRBD1 (5 bases). CDR3 length: 13 residues. With 4 bases removed from V and 5 bases from J, the gap between germline ends came to 10 bases. The germline V gene encodes CDR1 SGHRS and CDR2 YFSETQ. The CDR3 loop reads CASSPGDDQPQHF. The CDR3 DNA reads as TGCGCCAGCAGCCCCGGGGACGATCAGCCCCAGCATTTT.

The rearrangement uses TRBV5-5 and TRBJ1-3; possibly TRBD1 for D (5 bases). V gave up 1 base and J gave up 0 bases, with 8 bases separating them. This CDR3 has 15 residues. CDR1 and CDR2 from the germline V gene are SGHKS and YYEKEE (reference sequence). The CDR3 is CASSLTGHSGNTIYF. CDR3 DNA: TGTGCCAGCAGCTTGACAGGACACTCTGGAAACACCATATATTTT.

This clone was found once. The chain uses TRBV6-2 or TRBV6-3 and TRBJ1-1, with D unresolved. Trimming took off 0 bases at V and 6 bases at J, with 11 bases between the two ends. The CDR3 consists of 14 residues. Germline CDR1 and CDR2: MNHEY and SVGEGT. In nucleotides, the CDR3 is TGTGCCAGCAGTTACTCGAATTGGGGATCTGAAGCTTTCTTT. It specifies CASSYSNWGSEAFF.

This chain joins TRBV7-9 and TRBJ1-2; D is undetermined. Trimming shortened V by 6 bases and J by 8 bases, and 13 bases separated the two germline ends. Germline V CDR1 and CDR2: SEHNR, FQNEAQ (reference sequence). The CDR3 is 12 residues long. The CDR3 DNA follows: TGTGCCAGCAGATATGAGAACGCAGGCTACACCTTC. Its translation is CASRYENAGYTF.

The rearrangement joins TRBV7-9 to TRBJ1-5; the D is unclear. The CDR3 consists of 15 residues. V lost 5 bases to trimming and J lost 4 bases, with 15 bases between them. From germline, CDR1 is SEHNR and CDR2 FQNEAQ (reference sequence). The CDR3 DNA reads as TGTGCCAGCAGCCCGGGCGGGGAAGGAAATCAGCCCCAGCATTTT. This translates into CASSPGGEGNQPQHF.

The chain has TRBV7-2 and TRBJ2-1; 11 bases are a match to TRBD2. This CDR3 is built from 17 residues. J was trimmed by 10 bases and V by 3 bases; bases with no gene match: 14. The V gene's germline CDR1 is SGHTA and CDR2 FQGNSA. This CDR3 reads CASSFQTLAGGSREQFF. The CDR3 DNA sequence: TGTGCCAGCAGCTTTCAGACCCTAGCGGGGGGATCAAGAGAGCAGTTCTTC.

The chain uses TRBV18 and TRBJ1-2; D is perhaps TRBD1 (6 bases). CDR3 length: 14 residues. Germline assignment: CDR1 KGHSH and CDR2 LQKENI. The V and J ends lost 3 bases and 2 bases respectively, with 10 bases between them. CDR3 loop: CASSPRTENYGYTF. In nucleotides, the CDR3 is TGTGCCAGCTCACCCAGGACAGAAAACTATGGCTACACCTTC.

V gene TRBV5-1 combines with J gene TRBJ1-2, with TRBD1 identical over 7 bases. Germline V gene data show CDR1 as SGHRS and CDR2 as YFSETQ. The CDR3 is 13 amino acids. V gave up 2 bases and J gave up 4 bases; unmatched junction bases: 2. The CDR3 here is CASSFGQVYGYTF. The CDR3 region has the DNA TGCGCCAGCAGCTTCGGACAGGTCTATGGCTACACCTTC. Full variable domain (missing parts from reference TRBV5-1 and TRBJ1-2): KAGVTQTPRYLIKTRGQQVTLSCSPISGHRSVSWYQQTPGQGLQFLFEYFSETQRNKGNFPGRFSGRQFSNSRSEMNVSTLELGDSALYLCASSFGQVYGYTFGSGTRLTVV.

CDR3 loop: CASSQTGGNTGELFF. The CDR3, as DNA: TGTGCCAGCAGCCAAACAGGGGGAAACACCGGGGAGCTGTTTTTT. The chain employs TRBV5-4 and TRBJ2-2, with 8 bases that match TRBD1. The J segment lost 2 bases and the V segment lost 4 bases, leaving 4 bases of the junction unmatched. Germline V gene sequence: CDR1 SGHNT, CDR2 YYREEE (reference sequence). This CDR3 has 15 residues.